The T cell receptor (beta chain) under discussion was sequenced for a study of blood T cell repertoires in COVID-19 (dated by TCRdb to the early 2020s). Background for the entire study: The collaborator samples originated in the United States, Italy and Spain and spanned the acute and convalescent phases of COVID-19. Where available, HLA class I and class II types were obtained from metadata supplied by the sample provider rather than from assay-based typing. The prospective study material was composed of cDNA or gDNA derived from T cells, B-cell-depleted T cells, or PBMCs. The repertoires were released in a freely available public database intended as a resource for research on the immune response to SARS-CoV-2. A de-identified subject ID, COVID-19 status, age in years and sex were almost always included in the sample metadata. Subjects who had been exposed to COVID-19, were actively infected with it, or had recovered from it provided the deeply sampled blood TCRbeta repertoires that made up the dataset. The samples were drawn from two sources: the first 160 participants of the ongoing ImmuneRACE study, and 1,200 or so subjects contributed by 6 global collaborators. General findings and caveats noted by the study authors: The quantity of clinical and demographic metadata differed by source and by participant and was supplied without curation.

In the case of this clone: Which antigen it targets is not known. No base quality values were provided; no much bigger clone lies one nucleotide off.

Reading from cysteine to phenylalanine, the CDR3 counts 15 amino acids. The read is trimmed to its CDR3 DNA, 45 bases read in frame from base 1. CDR1 and CDR2, looked up from the germline V gene, are SGHAT and FQNNGV. For this chain, trimming is 2 bases at the V end and 2 bases at the J end, and the number of junction bases without a gene match is 3. The collaborating institutions used their own protocols to collect whole blood in K2EDTA tubes. For TCRbeta analysis, collaborators shipped samples in one of three forms: frozen whole blood, isolated PBMCs, or DNA extracted from either of those sample types. TCRbeta CDR3 regions were amplified from genomic DNA by means of the immunoSEQ Assay, a bias-controlled multiplex PCR. Regarding the original processing steps: The number of nucleated cells in each sample was estimated by amplification of reference gene primers within the assay. Sequence reads were collapsed and filtered to measure the absolute abundance of every unique TCRbeta CDR3 rearrangement. For each sample, productive Simpson clonality was calculated as the square root of Simpson's diversity index over productive rearrangements. The source is immuneACCESS, and TCRdb retained only in-frame sequences with V and J called. Part of the clones is not carried over; for the studies checked, unresolved V genes explain less than half of this, and the remainder is unexplained. For V, J and clone size, that table is used; D and trimming come from the DNA. This sample holds 150,000 to 200,000 clones; around 90% were observed only once. In total, the top ten clones hold roughly 1.5% of the sample.

The TCR comes from a woman aged 45-60 years with acute or convalescent COVID-19. Recombination linked TRBV11-2 to TRBJ2-5, with TRBD2 identical over 9 junction bases. Sequencing was performed on peripheral blood. Read as DNA, the sequence is TGTGCCAGCAGCTTATTTAGCGGGGGACAAGAGACCCAGTACTTC. This codes for CASSLFSGGQETQYF.